Listed below are T cell receptor beta chains from one sample, sequenced in a study of cytomegalovirus exposure and HLA in healthy donors. Profiled with immunoSEQ multiplex PCR; TCRdb holds only in-frame clones, not every one. The sample has some 180,000 clones, just under 80% seen once. Sequenced material: PBMCs. The receptors here all came from a woman aged 25 to 39 in good health and CMV-seronegative. Both conserved end residues are part of each CDR3. A D gene is named only where the DNA matches it firmly. Not every row has a clone size; where given, it reads once, few, many or a size class.

clone_size d_call j_call v_call cdr3_aa cdr3_nt
few TRBD1 TRBJ1-5 TRBV6-1 CASSGRTGGVQPQHF TGTGCCAGCAGTGGTCGGACAGGGGGCGTTCAGCCCCAGCATTTT
- - TRBJ2-7 TRBV9 CASSVGAPSYEQYF TGTGCCAGCAGCGTAGGGGCACCCTCCTACGAGCAGTACTTC
- - TRBJ1-1 TRBV19 CASTTRGNTEAFF TGTGCCAGTACCACTCGGGGGAACACTGAAGCTTTCTTT
- - TRBJ1-6 TRBV5-6 CASSEAGGANNSPLHF TGTGCCAGCAGTGAGGCCGGGGGGGCGAATAATTCACCCCTCCACTTT
- - TRBJ1-5 TRBV7-2 CASSPLRGNQPQHF TGTGCCAGCAGCCCCCTAAGGGGGAATCAGCCCCAGCATTTT
few - TRBJ1-6 TRBV4-1 CASSADRYGSSPLHF TGCGCCAGCAGCGCCGATAGGTACGGGAGTTCACCCCTCCACTTT
- - TRBJ1-5 TRBV30 CAWSLAGAGNQPQHF TGTGCCTGGAGTTTGGCGGGGGCAGGGAATCAGCCCCAGCATTTT
- TRBD2 TRBJ2-1 TRBV19 CASSTGLAGRALYNEQFF TGTGCCAGTAGTACCGGACTAGCGGGGCGTGCACTTTACAATGAGCAGTTCTTC
few - TRBJ1-2 TRBV18 CASSPPGGAWNGYTF TGTGCCAGCTCACCACCGGGGGGGGCGTGGAATGGCTACACCTTC
- - TRBJ2-2 TRBV7-3 CASSLTDWRDPTGELFF TGTGCCAGCAGCTTAACAGATTGGAGGGACCCCACCGGGGAGCTGTTTTTT
- TRBD1 TRBJ2-7 TRBV4-3 CASSQDAGTGDLSSYEQYF TGCGCCAGCAGCCAAGATGCTGGGACAGGGGACCTAAGCTCCTACGAGCAGTACTTC
- TRBD1 TRBJ2-2 TRBV7-9 CASSFGQGEGELFF TGTGCCAGCAGCTTTGGACAGGGTGAAGGGGAGCTGTTTTTT
- TRBD2 TRBJ2-5 TRBV9 CASSVRGTPGETQYF TGTGCCAGCAGCGTGCGGGGGACTCCAGGAGAGACCCAGTACTTC
- - TRBJ1-6 TRBV6-6 CASSRYNSPLHF TGTGCCAGCAGCCGCTATAATTCACCCCTCCACTTT
- TRBD1 TRBJ1-1 TRBV6-5 CASSDRVAEAFF TGTGCCAGCAGTGACAGGGTAGCTGAAGCTTTCTTT
- - TRBJ2-7 TRBV6-5 CASSQTQTAYEQYF TGTGCCAGCAGTCAGACTCAGACAGCCTACGAGCAGTACTTC
- - TRBJ1-3 TRBV2 CASSVNGGKLSGNTIYF TGTGCCAGCAGTGTGAATGGCGGGAAGCTCTCTGGAAACACCATATATTTT
once - TRBJ1-1 TRBV5-1 CASSLFSPGRATEAFF TGCGCCAGCAGCTTGTTCAGCCCGGGGAGAGCGACTGAAGCTTTCTTT
- TRBD1 TRBJ1-2 TRBV9 CASSVAHRRDRTSGYTF TGTGCCAGCAGCGTAGCCCACCGCCGGGACAGAACCTCTGGCTACACCTTC
- TRBD1 TRBJ1-3 TRBV5-1 CASSLGTGASGNTIYF TGCGCCAGCAGTTTGGGCACAGGGGCTTCTGGAAACACCATATATTTT
- TRBD1 TRBJ2-7 TRBV7-2 CASSRGTAYEQYF TGTGCCAGCAGCCGAGGGACAGCCTACGAGCAGTACTTC
- TRBD2 TRBJ2-5 TRBV7-8 CASSPSHSGEQETQYF TGTGCCAGCAGTCCAAGCCATAGCGGGGAACAAGAGACCCAGTACTTC
- TRBD1 TRBJ1-2 TRBV30 CAWTRDRSVYGYTF TGTGCCTGGACCCGGGACAGGTCGGTCTATGGCTACACCTTC
- TRBD1 TRBJ1-2 TRBV5-8 CASSSAFGGTGIDGYTF TGTGCCAGCAGCTCCGCATTTGGTGGGACAGGGATAGATGGCTACACCTTC
- - TRBJ1-1 TRBV6-6 CASSDSRQDEAFF TGTGCCAGCAGTGATAGCCGACAGGATGAAGCTTTCTTT
- - TRBJ2-7 TRBV6-5 CASSARSLSYEQYF TGTGCCAGCAGTGCGAGGTCCTTATCCTACGAGCAGTACTTC
- - TRBJ1-3 TRBV5-1 CASSLTGTFGNTIYF TGCGCCAGCAGCTTGACAGGGACCTTTGGAAACACCATATATTTT
- - TRBJ2-7 TRBV7-2 CASSLGTATYEQYF TGTGCCAGCAGCTTAGGGACAGCCACCTACGAGCAGTACTTC
- - TRBJ2-3 TRBV10-1 CASAPQPGDTQYF TGCGCCAGCGCCCCTCAACCGGGAGATACGCAGTATTTT
- TRBD1 TRBJ2-7 TRBV10-3 CATFGTGKYF TGTGCCACCTTCGGGACAGGAAAGTACTTC
- - TRBJ1-2 TRBV30 CAWSLERRYGYTF TGTGCCTGGAGTTTGGAGAGAAGATATGGCTACACCTTC
- TRBD2 TRBJ2-1 TRBV5-1 CASSSTLAAYTYNEQFF TGCGCCAGCAGCTCAACTCTAGCGGCCTACACCTACAATGAGCAGTTCTTC
- TRBD2 TRBJ2-7 TRBV11-3 CASSSLLGGEQYF TGTGCCAGCAGCTCACTTCTCGGGGGGGAGCAGTACTTC
- - TRBJ1-3 TRBV11-2 CASSLGIRSSGNTIYF TGTGCCAGCAGCTTAGGAATCCGGAGCTCTGGAAACACCATATATTTT